These T cell receptor beta chains were read from a single sample in a study of blood T cell repertoires in COVID-19. Sequenced by immunoSEQ multiplex PCR; TCRdb stores in-frame clones only, minus some. Of a few hundred thousand clones listed, around 84% are singletons. What was sequenced was PBMCs or T cells enriched from blood (not recorded which). The receptor source for this set is a woman aged 50 to 65 who had recovered from COVID-19. Each CDR3 is given with its conserved first and last residue. D genes are given only for firm matches. Size is stated for part of the rows, as once, few or many counts, or as a class when the clone is expanded.

>TRBJ2-7|NA|NA|TRBV10-3
TGTGCCATCAGTGAAGGGATAGGGGGCTACGAGCAGTACTTC
CAISEGIGGYEQYF
>TRBJ1-1|NA|NA|TRBV5-1
TGCGCCAGCAGCTTGGGACGGAGCTTACCTATGAACACTGAAGCTTTCTTT
CASSLGRSLPMNTEAFF
>TRBJ1-4|NA|NA|TRBV6-5
TGTGCCAGCAGCTACCGGTCTGGCCGACACAATGAAAAACTGTTTTTT
CASSYRSGRHNEKLFF
>TRBJ1-4|NA|NA|TRBV10-2
TGCGCCAGCACCAATCGGGGGTTAGGAGATGAAAAACTGTTTTTT
CASTNRGLGDEKLFF
>TRBJ2-3|NA|NA|TRBV10-3
TGTGCCATCAGTGGCCGGGGGAATACGCAGTATTTT
CAISGRGNTQYF
>TRBJ1-1|TRBD1|NA|TRBV28
TGTGCCAGCAGGCCCGGGACAGGGGGGGGCACTGAAGCTTTCTTT
CASRPGTGGGTEAFF
>TRBJ2-5|TRBD2|NA|TRBV6-1
TGTGCCAGCAGTGACGGGAGGGCAGGGACCCAGTACTTC
CASSDGRAGTQYF
>TRBJ1-1|TRBD1|NA|TRBV7-3
TGTGCCAGCAGCTCGGGACAGCACACTGAAGCTTTCTTT
CASSSGQHTEAFF
>TRBJ2-5|NA|NA|TRBV7-6
TGTGCCAGCAGCTCCGCGGAGACCCAGTACTTC
CASSSAETQYF
>TRBJ2-5|TRBD1|NA|TRBV7-8
TGTGCCAGCAGCACTCACAGGGGAACGGAGACCCAGTACTTC
CASSTHRGTETQYF
>TRBJ1-3|NA|NA|TRBV7-2
TGTGCCAGCAGCTTAGCGGAGGTCGACTCTGGAAACACCATATATTTT
CASSLAEVDSGNTIYF
>TRBJ2-3|NA|NA|TRBV4-3
TGCGCCAGCAGCCAAGCCGGGGGAGATACGCAGTATTTT
CASSQAGGDTQYF
>TRBJ2-7|TRBD1|NA|TRBV3-1/TRBV3-2
TGTGCCAGCAGCCATAGACAGGGGCTACCCTACGAGCAGTACTTC
CASSHRQGLPYEQYF
>TRBJ2-7|NA|NA|TRBV21-1
TGTGCCAGCAGCAAAGCACTGGACAGGGGTATCTACGAGCAGTACTTC
CASSKALDRGIYEQYF
>TRBJ2-7|TRBD1|NA|TRBV18
TGTGCCAGCTCACCGGACAGGGGACACTACGAGCAGTACTTC
CASSPDRGHYEQYF
>TRBJ1-2|NA|NA|TRBV5-1
TGCGCCAGCAGCCAGGACACGCTGGGCTACACCTTC
CASSQDTLGYTF
>TRBJ1-6|TRBD1|NA|TRBV5-1
TGCGCCAGCAGAATCCGGGACAGGGAAACGGTCGGCTATAATTCACCCCTCCACTTT
CASRIRDRETVGYNSPLHF
>TRBJ2-1|TRBD2|NA|TRBV7-2
TGTGCCAGCACCTCTGGGCTAGCGGCCTACAATGAGCAGTTCTTC
CASTSGLAAYNEQFF
>TRBJ2-1|NA|NA|TRBV11-2
TGTGCCAGCAATTCCCCTAGCTCCTACAATGAGCAGTTCTTC
CASNSPSSYNEQFF
>TRBJ2-7|TRBD1|NA|TRBV29-1
TGCAGCGTTGCCCTGGACAGGGGATCCTACGAGCAGTACTTC
CSVALDRGSYEQYF
>TRBJ1-6|NA|few|TRBV9
TGTGCCAGCGGGCCCCAAGCGGGGGCGAGATCACCCCTCCACTTT
CASGPQAGARSPLHF
>TRBJ2-1|TRBD2|few|TRBV6-6
TGTGCCAGCAGGCTAGCGGGAGACTACAATGAGCAGTTCTTC
CASRLAGDYNEQFF
>TRBJ1-5|NA|few|TRBV27
TGTGCCAGCAGCCGGGACACGACGGTTCAGCCCCAGCATTTT
CASSRDTTVQPQHF
>TRBJ2-2|NA|NA|TRBV28
TGTGCCAGCAGTTTACTTATCAGGGGCACCGGGGAGCTGTTTTTT
CASSLLIRGTGELFF
>TRBJ1-1|NA|NA|TRBV10-2
TGCGCCAGCAGCAGCGGGGACGGTAAGAACACTGAAGCTTTCTTT
CASSSGDGKNTEAFF
>TRBJ1-2|TRBD1|NA|TRBV19
TGTGCCAGTACATCCCCAGGGACAGCCGGATATGGCTACACCTTC
CASTSPGTAGYGYTF
>TRBJ1-5|NA|NA|TRBV15
TGTGCCACCAGCGCCCATCTGGGGGGGGATCAGCCCCAGCATTTT
CATSAHLGGDQPQHF
>TRBJ1-1|NA|NA|TRBV18
TGTGCCAGCTCACTAGACACGGACACTGAAGCTTTCTTT
CASSLDTDTEAFF
>TRBJ1-2|TRBD1|NA|TRBV3-1/TRBV3-2
TGTGCCAGCAGCCAATTAGGACAGGGCCCCTATGGCTACACCTTC
CASSQLGQGPYGYTF
>TRBJ1-2|NA|NA|TRBV5-1
TGCGCCAGCAGCTTGGTCACAGGGAACTATGGCTACACCTTC
CASSLVTGNYGYTF
>TRBJ2-1|TRBD2|NA|TRBV19
TGTGCCAGTAGGGGACTAGCGGGAGAACCCTACAATGAGCAGTTCTTC
CASRGLAGEPYNEQFF
>TRBJ2-1|NA|once|TRBV6-6
TGTGCCAGCGTCCAGGGCCATGGGTCCTACAATGAGCAGTTCTTC
CASVQGHGSYNEQFF
>TRBJ1-2|NA|NA|TRBV15
TGTGCCACCAGCTGGGGGGATGGCTACACCTTC
CATSWGDGYTF
>TRBJ2-7|TRBD1|NA|TRBV11-2
TGTGCCAGCAGCTTAGTCGGGGGACAGGGAGGATACGAGCAGTACTTC
CASSLVGGQGGYEQYF
>TRBJ2-1|TRBD2|NA|TRBV19
TGTGCCAGAGATGGGGCAGCGGGAGTAATTTGGTGGTACAATGAGCAGTTCTTC
CARDGAAGVIWWYNEQFF
>TRBJ2-7|TRBD1|once|TRBV3-1/TRBV3-2
TGTGCCAGCAGCCCGCGGACAGGGATTGCCTACGAGCAGTACTTC
CASSPRTGIAYEQYF
>TRBJ1-1|NA|NA|TRBV28
TGTGCCAGCAGTTTTTACAGGAACACTGAAGCTTTCTTT
CASSFYRNTEAFF
>TRBJ2-3|NA|once|TRBV11-2
TGTGCCAGCAGCAAGGTGGGCCGCACAGATACGCAGTATTTT
CASSKVGRTDTQYF
>TRBJ2-7|NA|NA|TRBV28
TGTGCCAGCAGTTTGGGCATATACTACGAGCAGTACTTC
CASSLGIYYEQYF
>TRBJ1-5|TRBD1|NA|TRBV2
TGTGCCAGCGCCAGGGGGATCAATCAGCCCCAGCATTTT
CASARGINQPQHF
>TRBJ1-1|NA|NA|TRBV19
TGTGCCAGTAGTAACACCGTCGACACTGAAGCTTTCTTT
CASSNTVDTEAFF
>TRBJ2-7|TRBD1|NA|TRBV7-3
TGTGCCAGCAGCCCGCAAACGGGACAGTCCTACGAGCAGTACTTC
CASSPQTGQSYEQYF
>TRBJ2-3|NA|NA|TRBV7-9
TGTGCCAGCAGCCAATTAGACTTCTCGGATACGCAGTATTTT
CASSQLDFSDTQYF
>TRBJ1-3|NA|NA|TRBV28
TGTGCCAGCAGTTTAGGATGGTACGGGGAAGGAAACACCATATATTTT
CASSLGWYGEGNTIYF
>TRBJ2-1|TRBD2|NA|TRBV30
TGTGCCTGGGGCATGGGACTATCCTCGCATGAGCAGTTCTTC
CAWGMGLSSHEQFF
>TRBJ2-7|TRBD2|NA|TRBV28
TGTGCCAGCTTGACGCGGGGGAAATCCTACGAGCAGTACTTC
CASLTRGKSYEQYF
>TRBJ2-3|NA|NA|TRBV19
TGTGCCAGTAGCCTGTCGGGGGGCCACCCAGGAGACACAGATACGCAGTATTTT
CASSLSGGHPGDTDTQYF